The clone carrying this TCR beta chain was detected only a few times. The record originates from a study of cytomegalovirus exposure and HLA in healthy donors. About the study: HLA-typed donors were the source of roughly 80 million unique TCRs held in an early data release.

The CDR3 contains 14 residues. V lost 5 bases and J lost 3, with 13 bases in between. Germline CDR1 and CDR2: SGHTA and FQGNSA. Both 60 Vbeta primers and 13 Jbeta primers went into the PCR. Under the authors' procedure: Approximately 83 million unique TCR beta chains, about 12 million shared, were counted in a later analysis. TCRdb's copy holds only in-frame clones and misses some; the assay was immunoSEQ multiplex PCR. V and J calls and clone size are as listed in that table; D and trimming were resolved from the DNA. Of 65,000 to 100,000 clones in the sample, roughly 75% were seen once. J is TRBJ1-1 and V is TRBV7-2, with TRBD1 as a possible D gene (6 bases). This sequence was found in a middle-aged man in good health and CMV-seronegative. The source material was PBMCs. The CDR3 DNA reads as TGTGCCAGCAGCCTCTCAGGGGTCTACACTGAAGCTTTCTTT. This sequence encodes CASSLSGVYTEAFF.